The 13 T cell receptor beta chains reported below all come from one sample, sequenced in a study of CD4 and CD8 cells across lung adenocarcinoma regions. TCRdb re-called the PCR reads through MiXCR, storing one row per CDR3 protein. The sample includes about 12,000 distinct CDR3 sequences, 45% to 50% of them seen just once. The sample comprised CD8+ T cells from the margin of a lung tumor. Every receptor here comes from a male donor with lung adenocarcinoma. The CD4 and CD8 labels of this study may be unreliable.

The chain has TRBV4-2 and TRBJ2-1; weak D call: TRBD2 (5 bases). Trimming stripped 1 base from V and 9 bases from J, with 10 bases between. CDR1 is LGHNA, CDR2 YNFKEQ, per germline. The CDR3 loop spans 13 amino acids. Written as DNA, the CDR3 is TGTGCCAGCAGCCAAGTTTCCGGACTTGAGCAGTTCTTC. This sequence encodes CASSQVSGLEQFF.

The table lists this clonotype with many counts. The V and J genes are TRBV7-2 and TRBJ2-3; D remains ambiguous. With 5 bases removed from V and 5 bases from J, the gap between germline ends came to 14 bases. The germline CDR1 and CDR2 sequences are SGHTA and FQGNSA. The CDR3 is made up of 14 amino acids. The CDR3 DNA reads as TGTGCCAGCAGCCTAATCCCCCTCCGAGATACGCAGTATTTT. Amino acids: CASSLIPLRDTQYF.

Notes on this clonotype: It is likely a read error, because the conserved phenylalanine at the end of the CDR3 is missing. The DNA is omitted, as the CDR3 cannot be located on it reliably, and the CDR3 follows TCRdb's listing. The chain is built from TRBV27 and TRBJ2-5. The CDR3 extends over 13 residues, inclusive of both ends. Germline V CDR1 and CDR2: MNHEY, SMNVEV (reference sequence). CDR3 amino acids: CASWARGRKTRYL.

V gene TRBV10-3 combines with J gene TRBJ2-5; perhaps TRBD1 as D (6 bases). The J call is doubtful: the DNA matches TRBJ2-7 better. The CDR3 covers 15 residues. Germline V lookup: CDR1 ENHRY, CDR2 SYGVKD. The CDR3 reads CAISEPATRGYEQYF. CDR3 nucleotides: TGTGCCATCAGTGAGCCCGCGACAAGGGGGTACGAGCAGTACTTC.

As regards this clonotype: The junction and the germline gene differ at one end; a read error may be behind it. The chain uses TRBV27 and TRBJ2-3; no reliable D call. This CDR3 contains 13 residues. Germline V gene lookup returns CDR1 MNHEY and CDR2 SMNVEV (reference sequence). As DNA, the CDR3 is TGTGCCAGCAGTCCCCGTGACCAAGATACGCAGTATTTC. This translates into CASSPRDQDTQYF.

This clonotype was seen more than once but under ten times. The chain uses TRBV6-1 and TRBJ2-2; D uncertain. V was trimmed by 5 bases and J by 4 bases, leaving 8 bases between them. CDR3 size: 13 residues. CDR1 and CDR2 (germline): MNHNS, SASEGT. DNA for the CDR3: TGTGCCAGCAGTCATATTAGCACCGGGGAGCTGTTTTTT. Encoded protein: CASSHISTGELFF.

V and J are TRBV20-1 and TRBJ2-1; possibly TRBD2 for D (6 bases). Judging by the DNA end, TRBJ2-7 fits better; the J call may be wrong. This CDR3 is built from 15 residues. Per the germline V gene, CDR1 is DFQATT and CDR2 is SNEGSKA (reference sequence). In nucleotides, the CDR3 is TGCAGTGCTAGACCCCGGGACTTCAAAACCTACGAGCAGTACTTC. Its protein is CSARPRDFKTYEQYF.

This clonotype ranks as medium-sized (0.01 to 0.1%). This sequence may be a read error, since a much larger clone differs from it by one base. This sequence joins TRBV6-5 and TRBJ2-1; D call uncertain. The CDR3 is 11 amino acids. Germline V gene sequence: CDR1 MNHEY, CDR2 SVGAGI. The CDR3 reads CASSYVNEQLF. The CDR3 DNA is TGTGCCAGCAGTTACGTCAACGAGCAGCTCTTC.

As to this clonotype: A junction end diverges from the germline sequence, so it may reflect a read error. The chain recombines TRBV10-3 with TRBJ2-5; 10 nucleotides agree with TRBD1. This CDR3 is 16 amino acids long. The germline gives CDR1 ENHRY, CDR2 SYGVKD. In DNA, the CDR3 is TGTGCCACCTTCGGACAGGGGGGCAGTGGCCCAGAGACCCAGTACTTT. Translating it yields CATFGQGGSGPETQYF.

In this sample, this clonotype turned up many times. Written as DNA, the CDR3 is TGCGCCAGCAGTCGCGATACTCAGGGCCACTACGAGCAGTACTTC. It encodes CASSRDTQGHYEQYF. V is TRBV4-1 and J is TRBJ2-5; D is perhaps TRBD1 (5 bases). The J call could be wrong; TRBJ2-7 is a better fit for the DNA end. This CDR3 region has 15 residues. From germline, CDR1 is MGHRA and CDR2 YSYEKL.

Details on this clonotype: At one boundary the junction diverges from the germline segment, which might be a read error. The chain employs TRBV10-3 and TRBJ2-3, with D perhaps matching TRBD1 or TRBD2 (5 bases each). This CDR3 region has 19 residues. Germline assignment: CDR1 ENHRY and CDR2 SYGVKD. CDR3 nucleotide sequence: TGTGCCATCAGTGGTGATTCGGATACGGGGACGAGCGGCAAAGATACTCAGTATTTT. It yields the protein CAISGDSDTGTSGKDTQYF.

This chain links TRBV28 with TRBJ2-3; TRBD1 is a possible D gene (5 bases). The CDR3 consists of 15 residues. The germline V gene encodes CDR1 MDHEN and CDR2 SYDVKM. V lost 2 bases and J lost 4, with 13 bases in between. CDR3 amino acids: CASSLNSVGADTQYF. Written as DNA, the CDR3 is TGTGCCAGCAGTTTAAACTCCGTAGGGGCAGATACGCAGTATTTT.

V is TRBV5-1 and J is TRBJ2-5; D gene unclear. The assigned J gene may be wrong: the sequence end matches TRBJ2-7 better. CDR3 length: 14 residues. Per germline, CDR1 SGHRS and CDR2 YFSETQ. CDR3 in amino acids: CASSSWPGSYEQYF. Here the CDR3 DNA reads TGCGCCAGCAGCTCTTGGCCGGGCTCCTACGAGCAGTACTTC.